The TCR beta chain described here comes from a study of regulatory T cells in long-lasting Graves disease. Findings and caveats of the study: Limited sample numbers may have lowered accuracy. Analysis covered peripheral blood alone, not thyroid tissue. Gene preferences differed: TRBV28, TRBJ1-2, TRBJ2-5 in persistent cases.

Construction of the TCR beta libraries employed iRepertoire HTBI primers in conjunction with Arm-PCR of CDR3 regions. TCRdb passed the multiplex PCR reads through MiXCR, listing each CDR3 protein once. This sample has nearly 350,000 distinct CDR3 sequences, with about 19% found just once. CDR1 and CDR2 (germline): MDHEN, SYDVKM. V lost 6 bases, J lost 6 bases, and 12 bases lay in between. The CDR3 totals 12 residues. As to time point: persistent/refractory GD, antithyroid drugs over 5 years with positive TRAb. Researchers made the TCR library from RNA that was extracted from PBMCs. This clonotype appeared many times. Its specificity is unknown.

The specimen comprised peripheral blood mononuclear cells (PBMCs), sampled when the disease was refractory, from a patient treated with antithyroid drugs. This chain connects TRBV28 to TRBJ2-7; possibly TRBD2 for D (5 bases). This sequence originates from a female donor with Graves disease. CDR3: CASRFPGFEQYF. CDR3 in DNA: TGTGCCAGCAGGTTTCCGGGGTTCGAGCAGTACTTC.